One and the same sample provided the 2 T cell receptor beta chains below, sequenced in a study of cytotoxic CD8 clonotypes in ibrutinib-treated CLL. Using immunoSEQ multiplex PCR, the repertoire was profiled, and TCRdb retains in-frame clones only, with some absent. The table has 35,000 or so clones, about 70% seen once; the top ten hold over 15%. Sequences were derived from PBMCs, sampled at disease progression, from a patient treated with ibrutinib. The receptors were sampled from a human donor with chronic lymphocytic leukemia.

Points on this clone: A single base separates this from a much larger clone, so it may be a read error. CDR3 sequence: CASSSISGNTIYF. Here the CDR3 DNA reads TGTGCCAGCAGCTCGATCTCTGGAAACACCATATATTTT. The V and J genes are TRBV7-9 and TRBJ1-3; D gene ambiguous. Per the germline V gene, CDR1 is SEHNR and CDR2 is FQNEAQ (reference sequence). V lost 4 bases and J lost 0, with 4 bases in between. The CDR3 totals 13 residues. The variable domain in full, completed from reference TRBV7-9 and TRBJ1-3, reads DTGVSQNPRHKITKRGQNVTFRCDPISEHNRLYWYRQTLGQGPEFLTYFQNEAQLEKSRLLSDRFSAERPKGSFSTLEIQRTEQGDSAMYLCASSSISGNTIYFGEGSWLTVV.

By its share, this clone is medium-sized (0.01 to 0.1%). The CDR3 loop reads CAIMGWTGDRGYGYTF. The DNA for the CDR3 is TGTGCCATCATGGGGTGGACAGGGGATCGGGGCTATGGCTACACCTTC. The chain is built from TRBV10-3 and TRBJ1-2; TRBD1 aligns across 9 bases. The V gene end was trimmed by 7 bases and the J gene end by 4 bases; junction bases not matched to a gene: 13. Germline CDR1 ENHRY, CDR2 SYGVKD. The CDR3 has 16 amino acids.